A single T cell receptor (beta chain) is shown here with its context. The treatment here: some 19 received Ad26.COV2.S at low or high dose, single or two shots; about 5 received placebo; per-sample allocation not given. Collection of the samples took place on day 63 after the first injection of vaccine or placebo. Germline trimming cut 2 bases from V and 2 bases from J; bases unmatched to any gene: 4. This CDR3 region has 16 residues. Germline lookup yields CDR1 SGHAT and CDR2 FQNNGV. The sample originates from a study of Ad26.COV2.S vaccination and SARS-CoV-2 variants. Profiling relied on immunoSEQ multiplex PCR, and the TCRdb table lists in-frame clones only, not all of them. Among roughly 420,000 clones listed, roughly 87% were seen once.

The source of this sequence is a person between 18 and 65 years old who received the Ad26.COV2.S COVID-19 vaccine or a placebo. The V call is TRBV11-2, the J call TRBJ2-1, with TRBD1 identical over 9 bases. This specimen consisted of peripheral blood, obtained in a trial of Ad26.COV2.S vaccine versus placebo. In DNA, the CDR3 is TGTGCCAGCAGCTTAAGGACAGGGGTTCCCTACAATGAGCAGTTCTTC. Protein product: CASSLRTGVPYNEQFF.